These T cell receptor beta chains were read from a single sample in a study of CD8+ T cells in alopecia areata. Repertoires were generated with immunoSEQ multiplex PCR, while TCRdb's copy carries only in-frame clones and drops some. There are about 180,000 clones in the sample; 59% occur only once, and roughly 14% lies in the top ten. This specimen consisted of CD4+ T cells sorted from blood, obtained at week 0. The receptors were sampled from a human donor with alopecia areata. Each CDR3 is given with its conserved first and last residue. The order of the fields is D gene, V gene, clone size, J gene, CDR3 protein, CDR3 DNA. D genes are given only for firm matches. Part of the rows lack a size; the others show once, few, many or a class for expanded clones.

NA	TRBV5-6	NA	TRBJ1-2	CASSSQAHYGYTF	TGTGCCAGCAGCTCCCAAGCGCACTATGGCTACACCTTC
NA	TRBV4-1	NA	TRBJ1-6	CASSQEDGYNSPLHF	TGCGCCAGCAGCCAAGAGGACGGGTATAATTCACCCCTCCACTTT
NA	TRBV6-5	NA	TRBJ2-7	CASSYGRAYEQYF	TGTGCCAGCAGTTACGGGCGGGCCTACGAGCAGTACTTC
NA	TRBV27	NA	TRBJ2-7	CASSSPTRQRTREQYF	TGTGCCAGCAGTTCCCCGACCCGACAAAGAACTCGGGAGCAGTACTTC
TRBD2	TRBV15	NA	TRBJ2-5	CATSRDPGGQETQYF	TGTGCCACCAGCAGAGATCCGGGGGGGCAAGAGACCCAGTACTTC
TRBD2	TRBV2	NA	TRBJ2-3	CASSDSGTSDGTDTQYF	TGTGCCAGCAGTGACTCTGGGACTAGCGATGGTACAGATACGCAGTATTTT
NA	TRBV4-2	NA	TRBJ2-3	CASSLQGDTQYF	TGTGCCAGCAGCCTACAGGGAGATACGCAGTATTTT
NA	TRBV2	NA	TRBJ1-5	CASSDVQSNQPQHF	TGTGCCAGCAGTGATGTCCAGAGCAATCAGCCCCAGCATTTT
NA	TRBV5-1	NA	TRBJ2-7	CASSLVAPDGGLPEQYF	TGCGCCAGCAGCTTGGTTGCCCCGGATGGGGGACTCCCGGAGCAGTACTTC
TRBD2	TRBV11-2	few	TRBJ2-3	CASSLGGLAGLDTQYF	TGTGCCAGCAGCTTAGGGGGACTAGCGGGGTTAGATACGCAGTATTTT
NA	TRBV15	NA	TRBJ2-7	CATSRAGYEQYF	TGTGCCACCAGCAGAGCTGGATACGAGCAGTACTTC
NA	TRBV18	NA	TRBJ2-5	CASSPPNEQETQYF	TGTGCCAGCTCACCACCAAACGAACAAGAGACCCAGTACTTC
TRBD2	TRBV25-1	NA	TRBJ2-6	CASSQKGLAGFGANVLTF	TGTGCCAGCAGTCAAAAGGGACTAGCGGGGTTTGGGGCCAACGTCCTGACTTTC
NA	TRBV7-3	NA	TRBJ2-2	CASSLASTNTGELFF	TGTGCCAGCAGCTTAGCGTCCACGAACACCGGGGAGCTGTTTTTT
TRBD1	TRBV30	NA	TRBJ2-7	CAWSRRGRFYEQYF	TGTGCCTGGAGTCGAAGGGGGCGATTTTACGAGCAGTACTTC
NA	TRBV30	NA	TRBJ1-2	CAWSVGAGGTQGYTF	TGTGCCTGGAGTGTAGGCGCTGGGGGCACGCAGGGCTACACCTTC
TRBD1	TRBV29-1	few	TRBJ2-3	CSVETGQGGDTQYF	TGCAGCGTTGAAACCGGACAGGGTGGAGATACGCAGTATTTT
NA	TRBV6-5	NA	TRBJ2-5	CASSTASERFETQYF	TGTGCCAGCAGTACCGCTAGCGAAAGGTTCGAGACCCAGTACTTC
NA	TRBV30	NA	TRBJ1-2	CAWTREVINYGYTF	TGTGCCTGGACTAGGGAAGTTATCAACTATGGCTACACCTTC
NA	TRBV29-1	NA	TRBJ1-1	CSVATGAEAFF	TGCAGCGTAGCGACCGGGGCTGAAGCTTTCTTT
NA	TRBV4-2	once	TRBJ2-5	CASSPSQGGETQYF	TGTGCCAGCAGCCCGAGCCAGGGCGGAGAGACCCAGTACTTC
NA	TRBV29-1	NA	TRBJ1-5	CSVGEGQPQHF	TGCAGCGTCGGGGAGGGTCAGCCCCAGCATTTT
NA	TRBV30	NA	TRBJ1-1	CAWSGLGGWTEAFF	TGTGCCTGGAGTGGTCTCGGAGGGTGGACTGAAGCTTTCTTT
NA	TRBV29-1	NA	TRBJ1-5	CSVGTELYQPQHF	TGCAGCGTTGGGACAGAATTGTATCAGCCCCAGCATTTT
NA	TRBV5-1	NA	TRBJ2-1	CASSLDNEQFF	TGCGCCAGCAGCCTTGACAATGAGCAGTTCTTC
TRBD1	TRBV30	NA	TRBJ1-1	CAWSRGVRTGLMGLNTEAFF	TGTGCCTGGTCACGGGGCGTTAGGACAGGGCTAATGGGGCTGAACACTGAAGCTTTCTTT
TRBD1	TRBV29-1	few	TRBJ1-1	CSVSQGANLEAFF	TGCAGCGTTTCACAGGGGGCCAACCTCGAAGCTTTCTTT
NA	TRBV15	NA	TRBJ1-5	CATSRDPGIDQPQHF	TGTGCCACCAGCAGAGATCCAGGGATCGATCAGCCCCAGCATTTT
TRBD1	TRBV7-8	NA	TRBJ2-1	CASSDRESLTLTRQNEQFF	TGTGCCAGCAGCGACAGGGAGAGCCTCACACTCACCCGACAGAATGAGCAGTTCTTC
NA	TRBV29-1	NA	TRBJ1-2	CSADQGLGYGYTF	TGCAGCGCCGATCAGGGCCTCGGCTATGGCTACACCTTC
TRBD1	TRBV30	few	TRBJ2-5	CASNRGLGETQYF	TGTGCCTCTAACAGGGGGCTTGGGGAGACCCAGTACTTC
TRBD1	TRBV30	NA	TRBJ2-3	CAWSDTGGPDTQYF	TGTGCCTGGAGTGATACAGGGGGACCAGATACGCAGTATTTT
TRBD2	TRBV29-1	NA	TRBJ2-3	CSVGTSPYTQYF	TGCAGCGTGGGGACTAGCCCGTATACGCAGTATTTT
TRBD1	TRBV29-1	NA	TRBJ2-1	CSVQNRGLSYNEQFF	TGCAGCGTTCAAAACAGGGGGCTCTCCTACAATGAGCAGTTCTTC
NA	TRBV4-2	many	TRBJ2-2	CASSPGSGELFF	TGTGCCAGCAGCCCTGGGAGCGGGGAGCTGTTTTTT
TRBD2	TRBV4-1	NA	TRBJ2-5	CASSQTSGETQYF	TGCGCCAGCAGCCAAACTAGCGGGGAGACCCAGTACTTC
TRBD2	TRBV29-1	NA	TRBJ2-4	CSTGTSGGTAKNIQYF	TGCAGCACCGGGACTAGCGGGGGAACAGCCAAAAACATTCAGTACTTC
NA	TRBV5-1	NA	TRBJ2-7	CASSSAADYEQYF	TGCGCCAGCAGTTCCGCGGCAGACTACGAGCAGTACTTC
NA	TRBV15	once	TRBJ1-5	CATSRARVGGNQPQHF	TGTGCCACTTCCCGCGCCCGAGTTGGGGGAAATCAGCCCCAGCATTTT